What follows describes a single T cell receptor beta chain. The second PCR ran roughly 7 to 12 cycles with a sample-barcoded 5' primer and J-beta primers. TCRdb reprocessed the 5' RACE reads via MiXCR and lists one record per CDR3 protein. The sample contains around 1,600,000 distinct CDR3 sequences, about 42% of which appear only once. The sample belongs to a study of blood T cells in healthy people across ages. CDR3 length equals 11 residues. The germline CDR1 and CDR2 sequences are SQVTM and ANQGSEA. V lost 4 bases to trimming and J lost 5 bases, with 8 bases between them. The chain is built from TRBV29-1 and TRBJ1-1, with D possibly matching TRBD1 (6 bases). Sequencing was carried out using blood. This receptor was obtained from a woman aged 18-29 years in good health. The CDR3: CSVGQGTEAFF. The DNA of the CDR3 is TGCAGCGTTGGTCAGGGGACTGAAGCTTTCTTT.